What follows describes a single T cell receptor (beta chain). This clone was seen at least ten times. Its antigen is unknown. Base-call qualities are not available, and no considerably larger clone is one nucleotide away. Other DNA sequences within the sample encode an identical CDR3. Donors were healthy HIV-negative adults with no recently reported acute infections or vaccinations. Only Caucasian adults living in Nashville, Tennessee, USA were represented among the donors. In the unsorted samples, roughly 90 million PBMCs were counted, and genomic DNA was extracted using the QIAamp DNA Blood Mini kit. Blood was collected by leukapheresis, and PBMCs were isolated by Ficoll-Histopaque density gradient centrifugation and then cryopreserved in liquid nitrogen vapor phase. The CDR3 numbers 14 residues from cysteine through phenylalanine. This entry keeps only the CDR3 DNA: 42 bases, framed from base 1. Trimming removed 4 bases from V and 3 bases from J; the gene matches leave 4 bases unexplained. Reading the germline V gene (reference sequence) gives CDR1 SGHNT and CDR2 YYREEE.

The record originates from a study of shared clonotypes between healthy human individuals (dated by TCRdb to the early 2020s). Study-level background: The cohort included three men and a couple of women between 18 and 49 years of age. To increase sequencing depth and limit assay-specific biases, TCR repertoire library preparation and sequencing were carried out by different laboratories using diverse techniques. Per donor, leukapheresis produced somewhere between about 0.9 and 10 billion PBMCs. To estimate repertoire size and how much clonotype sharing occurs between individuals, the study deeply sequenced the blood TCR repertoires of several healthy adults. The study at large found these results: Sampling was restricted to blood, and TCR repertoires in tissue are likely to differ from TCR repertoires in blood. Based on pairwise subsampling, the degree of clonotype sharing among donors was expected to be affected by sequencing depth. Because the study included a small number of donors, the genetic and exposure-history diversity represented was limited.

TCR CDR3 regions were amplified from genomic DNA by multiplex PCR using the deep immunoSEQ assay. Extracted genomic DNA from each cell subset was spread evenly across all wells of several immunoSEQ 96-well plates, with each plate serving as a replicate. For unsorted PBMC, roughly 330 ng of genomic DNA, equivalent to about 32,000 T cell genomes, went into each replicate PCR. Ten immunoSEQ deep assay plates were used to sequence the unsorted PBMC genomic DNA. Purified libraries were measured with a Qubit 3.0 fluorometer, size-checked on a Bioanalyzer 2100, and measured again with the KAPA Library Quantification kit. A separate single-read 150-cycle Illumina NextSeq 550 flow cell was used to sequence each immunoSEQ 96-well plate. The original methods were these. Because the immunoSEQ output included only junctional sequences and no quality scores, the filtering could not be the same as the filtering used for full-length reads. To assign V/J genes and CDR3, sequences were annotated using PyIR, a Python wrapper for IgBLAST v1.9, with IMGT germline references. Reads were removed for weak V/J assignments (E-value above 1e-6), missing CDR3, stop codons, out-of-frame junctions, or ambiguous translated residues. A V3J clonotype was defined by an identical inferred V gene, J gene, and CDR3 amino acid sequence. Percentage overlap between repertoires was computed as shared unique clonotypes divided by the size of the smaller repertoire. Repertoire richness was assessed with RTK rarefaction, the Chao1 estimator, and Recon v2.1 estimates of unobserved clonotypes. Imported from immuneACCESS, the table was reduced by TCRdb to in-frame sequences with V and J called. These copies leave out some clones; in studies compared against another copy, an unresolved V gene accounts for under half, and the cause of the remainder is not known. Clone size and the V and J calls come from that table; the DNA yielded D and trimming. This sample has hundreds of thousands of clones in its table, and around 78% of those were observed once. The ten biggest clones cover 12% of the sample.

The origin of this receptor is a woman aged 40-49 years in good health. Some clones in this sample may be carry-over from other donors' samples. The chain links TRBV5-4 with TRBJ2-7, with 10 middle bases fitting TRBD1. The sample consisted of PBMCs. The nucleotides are TGTGCCAGCAGCGCCCGGGACAGGGGCTACGAGCAGTACTTC. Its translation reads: CASSARDRGYEQYF.